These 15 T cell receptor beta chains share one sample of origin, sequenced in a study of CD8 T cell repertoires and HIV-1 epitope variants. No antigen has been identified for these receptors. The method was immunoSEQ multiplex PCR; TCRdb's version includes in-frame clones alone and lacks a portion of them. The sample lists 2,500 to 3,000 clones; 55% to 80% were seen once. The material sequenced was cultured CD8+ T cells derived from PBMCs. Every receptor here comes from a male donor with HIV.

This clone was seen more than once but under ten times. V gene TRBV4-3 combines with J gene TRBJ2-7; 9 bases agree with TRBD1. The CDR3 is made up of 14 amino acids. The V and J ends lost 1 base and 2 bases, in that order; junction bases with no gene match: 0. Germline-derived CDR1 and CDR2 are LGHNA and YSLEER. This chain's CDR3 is CASSQGQGAYEQYF. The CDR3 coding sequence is TGCGCCAGCAGCCAAGGACAGGGGGCCTACGAGCAGTACTTC.

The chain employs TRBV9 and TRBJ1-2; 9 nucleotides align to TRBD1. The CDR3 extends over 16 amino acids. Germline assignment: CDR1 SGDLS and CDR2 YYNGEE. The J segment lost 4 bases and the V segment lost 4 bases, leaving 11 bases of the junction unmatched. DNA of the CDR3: TGTGCCAGCAGCCCGCGGACAGGGGAAGTGAGCTATGGCTACACCTTC. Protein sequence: CASSPRTGEVSYGYTF.

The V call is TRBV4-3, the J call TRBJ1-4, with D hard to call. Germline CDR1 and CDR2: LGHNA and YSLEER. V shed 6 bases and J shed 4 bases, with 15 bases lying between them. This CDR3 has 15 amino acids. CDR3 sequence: CASSSFEAGNEKLFF. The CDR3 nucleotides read TGCGCCAGCAGTTCCTTCGAGGCTGGTAATGAAAAACTGTTTTTT.

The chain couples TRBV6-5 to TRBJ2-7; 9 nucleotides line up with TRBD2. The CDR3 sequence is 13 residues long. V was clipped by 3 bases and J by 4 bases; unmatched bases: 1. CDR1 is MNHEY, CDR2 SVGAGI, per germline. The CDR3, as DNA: TGTGCCAGCAGTTATGCGGGAGGGTACGAGCAGTACTTC. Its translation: CASSYAGGYEQYF.

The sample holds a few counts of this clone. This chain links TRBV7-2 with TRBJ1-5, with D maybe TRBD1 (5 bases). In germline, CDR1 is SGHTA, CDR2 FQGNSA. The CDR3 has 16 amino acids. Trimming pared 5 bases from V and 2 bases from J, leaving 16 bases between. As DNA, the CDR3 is TGTGCCAGCAGCCCACAGGAGAGTGGCGGCAATCAGCCCCAGCATTTT. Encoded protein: CASSPQESGGNQPQHF.

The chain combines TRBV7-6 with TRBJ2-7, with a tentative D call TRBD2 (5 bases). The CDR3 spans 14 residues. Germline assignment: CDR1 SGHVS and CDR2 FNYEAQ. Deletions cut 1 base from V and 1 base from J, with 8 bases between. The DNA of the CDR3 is TGTGCCAGCAGCTTAGAAGAGGGTTCCTACGAGCAGTACTTC. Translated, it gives CASSLEEGSYEQYF.

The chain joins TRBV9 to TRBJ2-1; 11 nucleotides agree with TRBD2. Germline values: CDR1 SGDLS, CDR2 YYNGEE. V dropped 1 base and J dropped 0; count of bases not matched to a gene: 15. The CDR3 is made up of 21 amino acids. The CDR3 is CASSVPLGASGGPSSYNEQFF. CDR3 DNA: TGTGCCAGCAGCGTACCTTTAGGGGCTAGCGGGGGGCCGAGCTCCTACAATGAGCAGTTCTTC.

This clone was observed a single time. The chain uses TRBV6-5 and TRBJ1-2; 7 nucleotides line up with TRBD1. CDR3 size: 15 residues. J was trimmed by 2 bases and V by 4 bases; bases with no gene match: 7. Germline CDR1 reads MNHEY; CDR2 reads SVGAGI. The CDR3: CASSSTGLVNYGYTF. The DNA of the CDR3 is TGTGCCAGCAGTTCGACAGGGTTGGTCAACTATGGCTACACCTTC.

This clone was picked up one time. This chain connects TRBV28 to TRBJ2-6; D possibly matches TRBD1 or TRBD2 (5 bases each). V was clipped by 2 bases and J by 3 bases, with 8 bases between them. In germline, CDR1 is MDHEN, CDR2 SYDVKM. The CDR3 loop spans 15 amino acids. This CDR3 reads CASSLSGGGANVLTF. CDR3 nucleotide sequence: TGTGCCAGCAGTTTAAGTGGGGGTGGGGCCAACGTCCTGACTTTC. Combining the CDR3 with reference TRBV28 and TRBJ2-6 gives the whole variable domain DVKVTQSSRYLVKRTGEKVFLECVQDMDHENMFWYRQDPGLGLRLIYFSYDVKMKEKGDIPEGYSVSREKKERFSLILESASTNQTSMYLCASSLSGGGANVLTFGAGSRLTVL.

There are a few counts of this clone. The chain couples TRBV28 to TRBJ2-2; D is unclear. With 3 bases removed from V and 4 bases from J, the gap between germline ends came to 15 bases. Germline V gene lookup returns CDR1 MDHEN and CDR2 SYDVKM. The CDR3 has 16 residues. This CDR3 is CASSLWAEGSTGELFF. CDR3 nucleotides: TGTGCCAGCAGTTTGTGGGCGGAAGGGTCCACCGGGGAGCTGTTTTTT.

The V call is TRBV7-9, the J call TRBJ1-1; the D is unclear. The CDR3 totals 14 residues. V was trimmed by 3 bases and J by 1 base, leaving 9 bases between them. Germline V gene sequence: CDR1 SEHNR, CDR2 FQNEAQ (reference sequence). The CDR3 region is CASSFGSSNTEAFF. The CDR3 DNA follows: TGTGCCAGCAGCTTTGGGAGTTCGAACACTGAAGCTTTCTTT.

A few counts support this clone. CDR3 sequence reads: CAPTGGSFYGYTF. CDR3 in DNA: TGTGCCCCTACAGGGGGGTCCTTCTATGGCTACACCTTC. This chain links TRBV30 with TRBJ1-2, with TRBD1 identical over 8 bases. Trimming cost V 8 bases and J 4 bases; bases outside gene matches: 9. In germline, CDR1 is GTSNPN, CDR2 SVGIG (reference sequence). CDR3 length equals 13 residues.

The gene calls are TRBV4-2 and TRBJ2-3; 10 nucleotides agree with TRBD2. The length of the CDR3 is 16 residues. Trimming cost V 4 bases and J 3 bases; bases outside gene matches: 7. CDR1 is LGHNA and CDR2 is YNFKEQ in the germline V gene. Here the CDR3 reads CASSPTSGKDTDTQYF. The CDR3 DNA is TGTGCCAGCAGCCCCACTAGCGGGAAAGATACAGATACGCAGTATTTT.

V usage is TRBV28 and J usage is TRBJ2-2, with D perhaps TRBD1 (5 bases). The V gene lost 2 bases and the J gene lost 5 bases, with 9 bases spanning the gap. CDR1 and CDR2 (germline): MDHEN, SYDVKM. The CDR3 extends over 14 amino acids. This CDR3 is CASSLDSRTGELFF. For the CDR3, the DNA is TGTGCCAGCAGTTTAGACAGTAGGACCGGGGAGCTGTTTTTT.

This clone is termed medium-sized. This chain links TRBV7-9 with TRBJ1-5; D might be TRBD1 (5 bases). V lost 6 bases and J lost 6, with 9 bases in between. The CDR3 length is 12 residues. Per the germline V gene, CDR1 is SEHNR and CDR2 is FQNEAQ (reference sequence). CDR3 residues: CASRAGTQPQHF. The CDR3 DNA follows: TGTGCCAGCAGAGCGGGGACTCAGCCCCAGCATTTT.